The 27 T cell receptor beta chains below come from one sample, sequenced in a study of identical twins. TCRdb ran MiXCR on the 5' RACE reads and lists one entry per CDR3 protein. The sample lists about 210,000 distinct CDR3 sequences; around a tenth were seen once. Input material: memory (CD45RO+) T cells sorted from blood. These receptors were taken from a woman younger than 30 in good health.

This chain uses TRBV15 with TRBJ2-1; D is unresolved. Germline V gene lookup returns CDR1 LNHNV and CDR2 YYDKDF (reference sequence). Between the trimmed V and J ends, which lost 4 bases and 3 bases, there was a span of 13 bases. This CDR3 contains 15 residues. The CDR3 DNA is TGTGCCACCAGCAAAACTCCACACAACTACAATGAGCAGTTCTTC. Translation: CATSKTPHNYNEQFF.

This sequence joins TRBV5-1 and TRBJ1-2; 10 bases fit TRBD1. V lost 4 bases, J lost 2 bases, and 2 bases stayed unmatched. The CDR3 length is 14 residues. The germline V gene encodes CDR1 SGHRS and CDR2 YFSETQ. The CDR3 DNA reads TGCGCCAGCAGCGGACAGGGGGTAAACTATGGCTACACCTTC. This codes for CASSGQGVNYGYTF.

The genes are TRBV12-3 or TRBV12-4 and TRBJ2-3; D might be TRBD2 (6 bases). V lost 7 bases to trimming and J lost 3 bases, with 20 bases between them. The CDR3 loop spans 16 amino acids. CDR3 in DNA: TGTGCCAGCAAAACCCGGGACTCACGCAGGACAGATACGCAGTATTTT. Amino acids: CASKTRDSRRTDTQYF.

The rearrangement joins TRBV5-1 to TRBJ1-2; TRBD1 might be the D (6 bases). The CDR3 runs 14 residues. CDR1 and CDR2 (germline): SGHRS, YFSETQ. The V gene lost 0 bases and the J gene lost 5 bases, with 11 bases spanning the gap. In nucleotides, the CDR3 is TGCGCCAGCAGCTTGGAGGGACAATTATATGGCTACACCTTC. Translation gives CASSLEGQLYGYTF. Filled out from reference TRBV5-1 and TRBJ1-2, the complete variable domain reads KAGVTQTPRYLIKTRGQQVTLSCSPISGHRSVSWYQQTPGQGLQFLFEYFSETQRNKGNFPGRFSGRQFSNSRSEMNVSTLELGDSALYLCASSLEGQLYGYTFGSGTRLTVV.

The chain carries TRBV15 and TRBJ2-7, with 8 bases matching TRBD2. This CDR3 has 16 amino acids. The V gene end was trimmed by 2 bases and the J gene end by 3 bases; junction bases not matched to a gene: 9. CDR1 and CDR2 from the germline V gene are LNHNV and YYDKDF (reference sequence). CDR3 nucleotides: TGTGCCACCAGCAGATCCCTTACCGGGACTAGCTACGAGCAGTACTTC. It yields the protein CATSRSLTGTSYEQYF. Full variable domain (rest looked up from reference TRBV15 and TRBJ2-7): DAMVIQNPRYQVTQFGKPVTLSCSQTLNHNVMYWYQQKSSQAPKLLFHYYDKDFNNEADTPDNFQSRRPNTSFCFLDIRSPGLGDTAMYLCATSRSLTGTSYEQYFGPGTRLTVT.

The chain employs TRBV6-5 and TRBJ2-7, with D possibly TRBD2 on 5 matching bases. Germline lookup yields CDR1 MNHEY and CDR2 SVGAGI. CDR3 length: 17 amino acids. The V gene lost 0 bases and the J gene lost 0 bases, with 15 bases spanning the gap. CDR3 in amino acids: CASSYSPLPGSSYEQYF. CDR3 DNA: TGTGCCAGCAGTTACTCCCCTCTCCCGGGAAGCTCCTACGAGCAGTACTTC.

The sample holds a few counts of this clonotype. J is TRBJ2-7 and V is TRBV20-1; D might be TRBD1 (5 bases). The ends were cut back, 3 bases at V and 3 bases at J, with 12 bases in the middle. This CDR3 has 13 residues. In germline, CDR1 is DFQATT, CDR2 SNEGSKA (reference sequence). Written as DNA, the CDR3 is TGCAGTGCTAGGAGCCCGCAGGGCTACGAGCAGTACTTC. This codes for CSARSPQGYEQYF.

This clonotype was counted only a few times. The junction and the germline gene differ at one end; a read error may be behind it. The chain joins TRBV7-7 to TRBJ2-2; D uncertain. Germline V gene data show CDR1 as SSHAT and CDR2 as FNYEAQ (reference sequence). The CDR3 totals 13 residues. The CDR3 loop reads CASSLRPGGELFF. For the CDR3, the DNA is TGTGCTAGCAGCTTACGACCGGGCGGGGAGCTGTTTTTT.

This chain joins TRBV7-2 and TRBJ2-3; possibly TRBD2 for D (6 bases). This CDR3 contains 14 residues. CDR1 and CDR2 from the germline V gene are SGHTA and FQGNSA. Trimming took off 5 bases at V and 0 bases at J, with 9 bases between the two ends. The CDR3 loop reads CASSTSGSTDTQYF. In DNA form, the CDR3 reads TGTGCCAGCAGCACCAGCGGGAGCACAGATACGCAGTATTTT. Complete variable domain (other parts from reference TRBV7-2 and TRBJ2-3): GAGVSQSPSNKVTEKGKDVELRCDPISGHTALYWYRQSLGQGLEFLIYFQGNSAPDKSGLPSDRFSAERTGGSVSTLTIQRTQQEDSAVYLCASSTSGSTDTQYFGPGTRLTVL.

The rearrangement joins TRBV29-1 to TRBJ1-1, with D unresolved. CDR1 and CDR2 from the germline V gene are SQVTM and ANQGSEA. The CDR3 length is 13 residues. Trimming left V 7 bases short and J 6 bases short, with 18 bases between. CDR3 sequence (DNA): TGCAGCGCTTGCTGCCCCTCGGGCGCTGAAGCTTTCTTT. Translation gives CSACCPSGAEAFF. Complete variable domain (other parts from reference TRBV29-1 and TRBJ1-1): SAVISQKPSRDICQRGTSLTIQCQVDSQVTMMFWYRQQPGQSLTLIATANQGSEATYESGFVIDKFPISRPNLTFSTLTVSNMSPEDSSIYLCSACCPSGAEAFFGQGTRLTVV.

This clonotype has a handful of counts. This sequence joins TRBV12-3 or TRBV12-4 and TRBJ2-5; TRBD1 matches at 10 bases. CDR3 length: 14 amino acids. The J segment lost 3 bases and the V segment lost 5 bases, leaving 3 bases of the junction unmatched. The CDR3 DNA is TGTGCCAGCAGTCCGGACAGGGGGAAAGAGACCCAGTACTTC. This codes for CASSPDRGKETQYF.

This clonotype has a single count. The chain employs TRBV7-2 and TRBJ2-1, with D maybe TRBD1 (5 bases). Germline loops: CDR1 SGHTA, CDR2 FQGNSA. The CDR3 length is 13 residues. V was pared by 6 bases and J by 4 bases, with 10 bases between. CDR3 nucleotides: TGTGCCAGCAGGTCTACAGGTTACAATGAGCAGTTCTTC. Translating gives CASRSTGYNEQFF.

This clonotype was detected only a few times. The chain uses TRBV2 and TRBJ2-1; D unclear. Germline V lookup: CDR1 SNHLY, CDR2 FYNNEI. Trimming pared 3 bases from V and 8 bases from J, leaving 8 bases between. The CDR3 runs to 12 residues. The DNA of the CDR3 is TGTGCCAGCAGTGACCGCAGACATGAGCAGTTCTTC. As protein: CASSDRRHEQFF.

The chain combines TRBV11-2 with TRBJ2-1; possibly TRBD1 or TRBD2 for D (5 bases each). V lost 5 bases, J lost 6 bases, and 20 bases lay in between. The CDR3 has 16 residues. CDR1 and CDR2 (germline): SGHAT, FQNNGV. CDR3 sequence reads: CASSRFGASSSNEQFF. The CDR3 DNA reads TGTGCCAGCAGCCGTTTCGGGGCTAGCTCTAGCAATGAGCAGTTCTTC.

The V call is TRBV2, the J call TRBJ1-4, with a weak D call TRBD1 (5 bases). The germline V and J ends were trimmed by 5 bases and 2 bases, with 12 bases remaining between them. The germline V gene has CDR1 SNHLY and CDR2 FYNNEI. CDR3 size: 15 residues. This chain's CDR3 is CASSPPQGTNEKLFF. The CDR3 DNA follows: TGTGCCAGCAGTCCCCCCCAGGGCACTAATGAAAAACTGTTTTTT. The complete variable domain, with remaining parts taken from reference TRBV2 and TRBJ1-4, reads EPEVTQTPSHQVTQMGQEVILRCVPISNHLYFYWYRQILGQKVEFLVSFYNNEISEKSEIFDDQFSVERPDGSNFTLKIRSTKLEDSAMYFCASSPPQGTNEKLFFGSGTQLSVL.

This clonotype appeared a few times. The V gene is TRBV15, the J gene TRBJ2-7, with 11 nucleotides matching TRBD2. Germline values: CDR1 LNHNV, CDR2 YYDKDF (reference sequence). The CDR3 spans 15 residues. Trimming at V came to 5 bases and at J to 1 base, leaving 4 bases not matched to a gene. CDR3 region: CATSPGTSGSYEQYF. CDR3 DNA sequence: TGTGCCACCAGCCCCGGGACTAGCGGTTCCTACGAGCAGTACTTC.

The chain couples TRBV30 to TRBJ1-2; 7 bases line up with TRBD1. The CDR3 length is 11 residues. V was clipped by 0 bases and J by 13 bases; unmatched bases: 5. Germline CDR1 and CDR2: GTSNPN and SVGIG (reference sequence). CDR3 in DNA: TGTGCCTGGAGTGTGGAGACAGGGCTCACCTTC. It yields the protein CAWSVETGLTF.

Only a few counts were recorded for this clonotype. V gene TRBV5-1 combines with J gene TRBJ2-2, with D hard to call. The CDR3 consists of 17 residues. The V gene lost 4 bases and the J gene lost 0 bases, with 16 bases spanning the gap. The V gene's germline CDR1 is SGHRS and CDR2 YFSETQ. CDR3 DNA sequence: TGCGCCAGCAGCGAGACCAGTCTCGCTTCGAACACCGGGGAGCTGTTTTTT. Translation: CASSETSLASNTGELFF.

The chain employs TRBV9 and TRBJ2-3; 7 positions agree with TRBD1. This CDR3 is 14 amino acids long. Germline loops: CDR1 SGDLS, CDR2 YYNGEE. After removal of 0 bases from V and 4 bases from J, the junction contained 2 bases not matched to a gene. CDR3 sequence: CASSVAQGADTQYF. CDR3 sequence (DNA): TGTGCCAGCAGCGTAGCTCAGGGGGCAGATACGCAGTATTTT.

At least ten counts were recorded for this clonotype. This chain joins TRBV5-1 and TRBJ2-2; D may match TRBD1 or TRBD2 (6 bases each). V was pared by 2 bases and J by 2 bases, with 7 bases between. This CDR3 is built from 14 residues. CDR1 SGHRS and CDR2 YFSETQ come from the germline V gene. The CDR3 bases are TGCGCCAGCAGCTTCGGGGGCAACACCGGGGAGCTGTTTTTT. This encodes CASSFGGNTGELFF.

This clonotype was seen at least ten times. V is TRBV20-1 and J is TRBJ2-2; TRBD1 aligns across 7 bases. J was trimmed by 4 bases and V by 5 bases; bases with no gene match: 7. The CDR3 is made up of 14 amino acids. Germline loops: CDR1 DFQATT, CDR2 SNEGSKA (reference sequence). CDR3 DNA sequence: TGCAGTGCTGGAAAAGGGACAGCCACCGGGGAGCTGTTTTTT. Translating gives CSAGKGTATGELFF.

The CDR3 DNA follows: TGCGCCAGCAGCTTGAGGCTAGCGGGGGAAGATACGCAGTATTTT. This encodes CASSLRLAGEDTQYF. The gene calls are TRBV5-1 and TRBJ2-3; TRBD2 matches at 10 bases. V lost 1 base, J lost 5 bases, and 4 bases stayed unmatched. This CDR3 comprises 15 residues. Germline V gives CDR1 SGHRS, CDR2 YFSETQ.

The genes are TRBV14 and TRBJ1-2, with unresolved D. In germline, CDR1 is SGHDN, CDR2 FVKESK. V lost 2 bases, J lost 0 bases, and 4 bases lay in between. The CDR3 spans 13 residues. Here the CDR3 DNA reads TGTGCCAGCAGCCAAATTGCTAACTATGGCTACACCTTC. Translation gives CASSQIANYGYTF.

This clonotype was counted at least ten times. CDR3 sequence: CASSLMPRDDLAFF. CDR3 DNA sequence: TGCGCCAGCAGCTTGATGCCCAGGGATGATTTGGCTTTCTTT. The gene calls are TRBV5-1 and TRBJ1-1; D is possibly TRBD1 (5 bases). The length of the CDR3 is 14 residues. The germline V gene has CDR1 SGHRS and CDR2 YFSETQ. V gave up 1 base and J gave up 11 bases, with 18 bases separating them.

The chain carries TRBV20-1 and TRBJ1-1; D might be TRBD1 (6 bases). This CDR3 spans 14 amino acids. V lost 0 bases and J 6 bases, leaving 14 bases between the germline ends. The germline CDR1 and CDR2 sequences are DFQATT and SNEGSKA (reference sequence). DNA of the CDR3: TGCAGTGCTAGAGATCTACAGGGACGGGCTGAAGCTTTCTTT. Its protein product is CSARDLQGRAEAFF.

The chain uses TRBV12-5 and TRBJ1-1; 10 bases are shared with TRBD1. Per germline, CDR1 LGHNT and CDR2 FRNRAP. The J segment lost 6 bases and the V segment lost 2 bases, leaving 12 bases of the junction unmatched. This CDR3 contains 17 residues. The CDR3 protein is CASGLKLTDRGFAEAFF. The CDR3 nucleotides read TGTGCTAGTGGTTTGAAACTCACGGACAGGGGGTTCGCTGAAGCTTTCTTT.

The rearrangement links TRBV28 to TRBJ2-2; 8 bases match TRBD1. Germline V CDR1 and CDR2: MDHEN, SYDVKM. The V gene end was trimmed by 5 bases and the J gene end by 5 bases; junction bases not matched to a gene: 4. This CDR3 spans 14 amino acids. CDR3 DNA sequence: TGTGCCAGCAGTGGACAGGGTCGAACCGGGGAGCTGTTTTTT. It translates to CASSGQGRTGELFF.